A single sample is the source of the 32 T cell receptor beta chains below, sequenced in a study of CD8 T cells in Susac syndrome. RNA in amounts of about 0.5 to 1 ug was reverse transcribed with random hexamers. TCRdb reprocessed the immunoSEQ multiplex PCR reads with MiXCR, giving one entry per CDR3 protein. The table includes fewer than 150,000 distinct CDR3 sequences, roughly 95% detected once. Specimen: CD4+ T cells from PBMCs. The receptors stem from a human donor in good health.

The CDR3 loop reads CASSRHTGAETQYF. CDR3 bases: TGTGCCAGCAGCCGTCATACAGGCGCGGAGACCCAGTACTTC. The V call is TRBV7-9, the J call TRBJ2-5; weak D call: TRBD1 (5 bases). Per the germline V gene, CDR1 is SEHNR and CDR2 is FQNEAQ (reference sequence). Trimming stripped 5 bases from V and 5 bases from J, with 15 bases between. The CDR3 covers 14 residues.

This clonotype was seen only once. This sequence joins TRBV9 and TRBJ1-2; D gene uncertain. The CDR3 is made up of 14 amino acids. In germline, CDR1 is SGDLS, CDR2 YYNGEE. Between the trimmed V and J ends, which lost 4 bases and 5 bases, there was a span of 15 bases. The DNA of the CDR3 is TGTGCCAGCAGCCCCGGCGCAGGACCATATGGCTACACCTTC. The encoded protein is CASSPGAGPYGYTF.

The chain links TRBV24-1 to TRBJ1-2; D possibly corresponds to TRBD1 (5 bases). The germline V and J ends were trimmed by 1 base and 6 bases, with 8 bases remaining between them. The CDR3 spans 13 residues. CDR1 is KGHDR and CDR2 is SFDVKD in the germline V gene. Here the CDR3 reads CATSDFGGDGYTF. The CDR3 DNA follows: TGTGCCACCAGTGATTTTGGGGGAGATGGCTACACCTTC.

The rearrangement uses TRBV5-5 and TRBJ2-5; unclear D gene. Germline V gene lookup returns CDR1 SGHKS and CDR2 YYEKEE (reference sequence). The V and J ends lost 4 bases and 2 bases respectively, with 15 bases between them. This CDR3 has 15 residues. The CDR3, as DNA: TGTGCCAGCAGCGGCGACGGCCTGGGGCAAGAGACCCAGTACTTC. Amino acid sequence: CASSGDGLGQETQYF. The whole variable domain, remainder taken from reference TRBV5-5 and TRBJ2-5, is DAGVTQSPTHLIKTRGQQVTLRCSPISGHKSVSWYQQVLGQGPQFIFQYYEKEERGRGNFPDRFSARQFPNYSSELNVNALLLGDSALYLCASSGDGLGQETQYFGPGTRLLVL.

V and J are TRBV20-1 and TRBJ2-5; D is unresolved. V dropped 2 bases and J dropped 4 bases, with 11 bases sitting between them. Germline assignment: CDR1 DFQATT and CDR2 SNEGSKA (reference sequence). This CDR3 is built from 13 residues. The CDR3 here is CSARRRLGETQYF. As DNA, the CDR3 is TGCAGTGCTAGACGAAGACTCGGAGAGACCCAGTACTTC.

This clonotype showed up just once. The germline gene is not matched at one end of the junction; a read error may be the cause. The V call is TRBV29-1, the J call TRBJ2-5; D unclear. Looked up from germline, CDR1 is SQVTM and CDR2 is ANQGSEA. This CDR3 has 12 residues. The CDR3 coding sequence is TGCAGCGTTGAGGTGGTCCTAGAGAGCCAGTACTTC. Protein product: CSVEVVLESQYF.

J is TRBJ1-2 and V is TRBV5-1, with 7 bases lining up with TRBD1. Germline values: CDR1 SGHRS, CDR2 YFSETQ. V dropped 4 bases and J dropped 3; count of bases not matched to a gene: 3. The CDR3 runs 13 residues. CDR3 in amino acids: CASSHGQDYGYTF. The DNA for the CDR3 is TGCGCCAGCAGCCATGGACAGGACTATGGCTACACCTTC. Complete variable domain (other parts from reference TRBV5-1 and TRBJ1-2): KAGVTQTPRYLIKTRGQQVTLSCSPISGHRSVSWYQQTPGQGLQFLFEYFSETQRNKGNFPGRFSGRQFSNSRSEMNVSTLELGDSALYLCASSHGQDYGYTFGSGTRLTVV.

The chain combines TRBV18 with TRBJ1-4; D might be TRBD1 (5 bases). CDR1 KGHSH and CDR2 LQKENI come from the germline V gene. Between the trimmed V and J ends, which lost 5 bases and 6 bases, there was a span of 13 bases. CDR3 length: 14 amino acids. The CDR3: CASSSGLTDEKLFF. CDR3 coding DNA: TGTGCCAGCTCATCAGGGCTCACGGATGAAAAACTGTTTTTT.

J is TRBJ2-3 and V is TRBV18, with 10 bases fitting TRBD1. The CDR3 is made up of 15 amino acids. The germline V gene has CDR1 KGHSH and CDR2 LQKENI. Trimming removed 1 base from V and 5 bases from J; junction bases left unmatched: 3. As DNA, the CDR3 is TGTGCCAGCTCACCACAGGGACAGGGGATAGATACGCAGTATTTT. Its protein is CASSPQGQGIDTQYF.

The CDR3: CATSRDSAAGETQYF. The CDR3 bases are TGTGCCACCAGCAGAGATTCAGCGGCGGGAGAGACCCAGTACTTC. The V and J genes are TRBV15 and TRBJ2-5; a weak D match, TRBD2 (5 bases). V lost 0 bases and J 4 bases, leaving 12 bases between the germline ends. The CDR3 is 15 residues long. Germline V gene lookup returns CDR1 LNHNV and CDR2 YYDKDF (reference sequence).

A single count supports this clonotype. This rearrangement joins TRBV4-1 to TRBJ2-3, with TRBD2 matching 14 bases. V shed 0 bases, J shed 6 bases, and the junction held 11 bases outside the gene matches. CDR3 length equals 19 residues. Germline values: CDR1 MGHRA, CDR2 YSYEKL. The CDR3, as DNA: TGCGCCAGCAGCCAAGAAGGGGGGACTAGCGGGAGAGTTCAGGATACGCAGTATTTT. Its protein product is CASSQEGGTSGRVQDTQYF.

V gene TRBV2 combines with J gene TRBJ2-7, with TRBD2 identical over 8 bases. In germline, CDR1 is SNHLY, CDR2 FYNNEI. The junction had 11 bases not matched to a gene; V was cut back by 7 bases and J by 6 bases. The CDR3 is 14 amino acids. The CDR3 DNA follows: TGTGCCAGCACCCCGGGGACTAGATCGGGCGAGCAGTACTTC. This codes for CASTPGTRSGEQYF.

This rearrangement joins TRBV5-1 to TRBJ2-3; tentatively, D is TRBD2 (7 bases). The ends were cut back, 3 bases at V and 2 bases at J, with 13 bases in the middle. This CDR3 spans 15 amino acids. Germline lookup yields CDR1 SGHRS and CDR2 YFSETQ. In DNA form, the CDR3 reads TGCGCCAGCAGCTCCGGGGGGCTCCCCACAGATACGCAGTATTTT. Its translation is CASSSGGLPTDTQYF.

CDR3 bases: TGCGCCAGCAGCCCGGGGACAGGGAAGGATGGCTACACCTTC. Protein: CASSPGTGKDGYTF. The chain joins TRBV5-1 to TRBJ1-2, with TRBD1 matching over 9 bases. J lost 6 bases, V lost 4 bases, and 7 bases had no gene match. There are 14 residues in the CDR3. Germline V gives CDR1 SGHRS, CDR2 YFSETQ.

V and J are TRBV7-2 and TRBJ1-2; 9 bases are shared with TRBD1. The CDR3 has 16 residues. The V segment lost 0 bases and the J segment 7 bases; nucleotides outside the gene matches: 9. CDR1 SGHTA and CDR2 FQGNSA come from the germline V gene. The DNA of the CDR3 is TGTGCCAGCAGCTTAGCCTTCGGACAGGGGCAAGGTGGCTACACCTTC. Encoded protein: CASSLAFGQGQGGYTF.

The rearrangement links TRBV7-9 to TRBJ2-7; D possibly corresponds to TRBD1 (6 bases). Germline CDR1 reads SEHNR; CDR2 reads FQNEAQ (reference sequence). The length of the CDR3 is 15 residues. V was shortened by 3 bases and J by 2 bases, with 14 bases between the two germline ends. Here the CDR3 DNA reads TGTGCCAGCAGCTTCCATGACAGGTCCACCTACGAGCAGTACTTC. It translates to CASSFHDRSTYEQYF.

The rearrangement joins TRBV29-1 to TRBJ1-2; D is undetermined. This CDR3 region has 11 residues. In germline, CDR1 is SQVTM, CDR2 ANQGSEA. V lost 6 bases, J lost 7 bases, and 12 bases lay in between. CDR3 DNA sequence: TGCAGCGTGGCCCCCGGAAGTGGCTACACCTTC. Translating it yields CSVAPGSGYTF. Variable domain in full (rest from reference TRBV29-1 and TRBJ1-2): SAVISQKPSRDICQRGTSLTIQCQVDSQVTMMFWYRQQPGQSLTLIATANQGSEATYESGFVIDKFPISRPNLTFSTLTVSNMSPEDSSIYLCSVAPGSGYTFGSGTRLTVV.

The chain links TRBV20-1 to TRBJ2-5; 11 nucleotides line up with TRBD2. Per the germline V gene, CDR1 is DFQATT and CDR2 is SNEGSKA (reference sequence). Trimming removed 2 bases from V and 1 base from J; junction bases left unmatched: 3. The CDR3 runs 15 residues. CDR3 sequence: CSARPGLAVQETQYF. CDR3 nucleotides: TGCAGTGCTAGACCGGGACTAGCGGTCCAAGAGACCCAGTACTTC.

The V gene is TRBV7-9, the J gene TRBJ2-6; 9 nucleotides align to TRBD1. This CDR3 has 17 residues. V shed 8 bases, J shed 0 bases, and the junction held 8 bases outside the gene matches. Per the germline V gene, CDR1 is SEHNR and CDR2 is FQNEAQ (reference sequence). CDR3 amino acids: CASVDRGEISGANVLTF. CDR3 in DNA: TGTGCCAGCGTTGACAGGGGGGAGATCTCTGGGGCCAACGTCCTGACTTTC.

The chain links TRBV13 to TRBJ2-7; no clear D. The V gene lost 5 bases and the J gene lost 0 bases, with 11 bases spanning the gap. Germline assignment: CDR1 PRHDT and CDR2 FYEKMQ (reference sequence). The CDR3 runs 14 residues. The CDR3 reads CASSPRDGSYEQYF. CDR3 nucleotide sequence: TGTGCCAGCAGCCCTAGAGATGGCTCCTACGAGCAGTACTTC.

The chain couples TRBV5-1 to TRBJ2-5; TRBD1 matches 8 bases. This CDR3 comprises 16 residues. CDR1 is SGHRS and CDR2 is YFSETQ in the germline V gene. The V and J ends lost 4 bases and 2 bases, in that order; junction bases with no gene match: 10. The CDR3 sequence is CASSIVPGQVQETQYF. CDR3 DNA sequence: TGCGCCAGCAGCATCGTACCGGGACAGGTACAAGAGACCCAGTACTTC.

The V gene is TRBV7-9, the J gene TRBJ1-3; D not resolved. Trimming left V 3 bases short and J 5 bases short, with 5 bases between. The CDR3 totals 12 residues. In germline, CDR1 is SEHNR, CDR2 FQNEAQ (reference sequence). CDR3 protein: CASSFTRNTIYF. The CDR3, as DNA: TGTGCCAGCAGCTTCACGAGAAACACCATATATTTT.

The chain has TRBV2 and TRBJ2-5, with 10 bases matching TRBD2. CDR3 length: 15 amino acids. Germline V lookup: CDR1 SNHLY, CDR2 FYNNEI. The ends lost 6 bases at V and 3 bases at J; junction bases unmatched: 7. This CDR3 reads CASSATSGIKETQYF. CDR3 nucleotide sequence: TGTGCCAGCAGCGCCACTAGCGGGATTAAAGAGACCCAGTACTTC.

The V gene is TRBV5-4, the J gene TRBJ2-2; 11 positions match TRBD2. The CDR3 covers 17 residues. V trimming: 0 bases; J trimming: 3 bases; junction bases outside the gene matches: 4. Per germline, CDR1 SGHNT and CDR2 YYREEE (reference sequence). CDR3 in DNA: TGTGCCAGCAGCTTGGTGGTACTAGCGGGAGACACCGGGGAGCTGTTTTTT. Protein: CASSLVVLAGDTGELFF.

V usage is TRBV24-1 and J usage is TRBJ2-1, with D maybe TRBD2 (6 bases). The CDR3 has 16 amino acids. V was clipped by 9 bases and J by 1 base, with 18 bases between them. Germline CDR1 and CDR2: KGHDR and SFDVKD. CDR3 in amino acids: CATVGGGRGSYNEQFF. As DNA, the CDR3 is TGTGCCACCGTCGGTGGGGGGAGAGGTTCCTACAATGAGCAGTTCTTC.

CDR3 sequence (DNA): TGTGCCAGCAGGCCCCGGGGCGGAGGGGCCTCCTACGAGCAGTACTTC. As protein: CASRPRGGGASYEQYF. This chain connects TRBV7-2 to TRBJ2-7; possibly TRBD2 for D (6 bases). The CDR3 extends over 16 amino acids. V was pared by 6 bases and J by 0 bases, with 18 bases between. Looked up from germline, CDR1 is SGHTA and CDR2 is FQGNSA.

The rearrangement joins TRBV14 to TRBJ1-1, with D maybe TRBD1 (5 bases). The CDR3 has 12 amino acids. Germline values: CDR1 SGHDN, CDR2 FVKESK. V lost 1 base, J lost 12 bases, and 12 bases lay in between. CDR3 sequence (DNA): TGTGCCAGCAGCCAAGCGACGGGACTTTCTTTCTTT. Protein sequence: CASSQATGLSFF.

The chain joins TRBV5-4 to TRBJ1-2; D ambiguous. Germline V gene data show CDR1 as SGHNT and CDR2 as YYREEE (reference sequence). V was shortened by 4 bases and J by 4 bases, with 8 bases between the two germline ends. CDR3 size: 12 residues. The CDR3 nucleotides are TGTGCCAGCAGCGCAGACATCTATGGCTACACCTTC. It specifies CASSADIYGYTF.

This sequence joins TRBV4-1 and TRBJ2-5; TRBD2 might be the D (6 bases). V dropped 3 bases and J dropped 0 bases, with 17 bases sitting between them. The CDR3 runs 17 residues. From germline, CDR1 is MGHRA and CDR2 YSYEKL. The CDR3 spells CASSHPFRDSYQETQYF. CDR3 DNA: TGCGCCAGCAGCCATCCTTTCCGGGACTCTTACCAAGAGACCCAGTACTTC.

On this clonotype: Germline and junction disagree at one end, which may indicate a read error. The genes are TRBV7-7 and TRBJ2-5; the match to TRBD2 covers 7 bases. This CDR3 spans 16 amino acids. Germline CDR1 and CDR2: SSHAT and FNYEAQ (reference sequence). Here the CDR3 DNA reads TGTGCTAGCAGCTTAGTTGCGGGAGCCCCCGAGGAGACCCAGTACTTC. It encodes CASSLVAGAPEETQYF.

The rearrangement joins TRBV5-1 to TRBJ2-3, with D possibly TRBD1 on 7 matching bases. CDR1 is SGHRS and CDR2 is YFSETQ in the germline V gene. Trimming removed 7 bases at V and 4 bases at J, with 16 bases between. The CDR3 is 14 residues long. The CDR3 here is CASGAEGAADTQYF. The DNA for the CDR3 is TGCGCCAGCGGGGCGGAGGGGGCAGCAGATACGCAGTATTTT.

This clonotype was found once. This chain links TRBV12-3 or TRBV12-4 with TRBJ2-5; 14 nucleotides align to TRBD2. This CDR3 spans 14 amino acids. Trimming cost V 10 bases and J 2 bases; bases outside gene matches: 3. As DNA, the CDR3 is TGTGCCACCGGGACTAGCGGGGGACAAGAGACCCAGTACTTC. Protein: CATGTSGGQETQYF.